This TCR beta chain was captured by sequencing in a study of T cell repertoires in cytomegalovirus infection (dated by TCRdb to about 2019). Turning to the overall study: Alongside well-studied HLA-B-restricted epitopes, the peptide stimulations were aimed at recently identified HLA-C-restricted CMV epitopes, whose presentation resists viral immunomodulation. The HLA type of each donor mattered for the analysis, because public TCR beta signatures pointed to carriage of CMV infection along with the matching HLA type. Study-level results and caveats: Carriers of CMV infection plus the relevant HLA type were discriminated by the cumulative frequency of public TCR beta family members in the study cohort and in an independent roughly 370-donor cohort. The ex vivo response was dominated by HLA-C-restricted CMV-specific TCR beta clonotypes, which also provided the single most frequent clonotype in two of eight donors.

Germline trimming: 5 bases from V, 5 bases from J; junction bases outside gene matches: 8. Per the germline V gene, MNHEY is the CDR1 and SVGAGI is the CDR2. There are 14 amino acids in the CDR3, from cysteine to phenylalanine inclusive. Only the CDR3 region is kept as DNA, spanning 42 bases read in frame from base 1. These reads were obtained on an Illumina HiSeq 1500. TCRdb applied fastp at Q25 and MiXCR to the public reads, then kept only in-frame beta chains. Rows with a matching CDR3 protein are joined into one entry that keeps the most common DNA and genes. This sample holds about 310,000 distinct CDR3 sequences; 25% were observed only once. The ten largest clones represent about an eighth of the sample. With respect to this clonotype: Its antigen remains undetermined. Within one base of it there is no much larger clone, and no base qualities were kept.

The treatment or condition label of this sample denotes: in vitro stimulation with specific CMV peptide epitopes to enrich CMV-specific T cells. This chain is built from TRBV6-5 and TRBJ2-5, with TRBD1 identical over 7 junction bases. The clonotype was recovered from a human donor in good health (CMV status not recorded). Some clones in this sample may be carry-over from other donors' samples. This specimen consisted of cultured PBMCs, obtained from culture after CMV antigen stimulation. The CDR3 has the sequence CASSHRGFGETQYF. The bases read TGTGCCAGCAGTCACAGGGGTTTCGGGGAGACCCAGTACTTC.